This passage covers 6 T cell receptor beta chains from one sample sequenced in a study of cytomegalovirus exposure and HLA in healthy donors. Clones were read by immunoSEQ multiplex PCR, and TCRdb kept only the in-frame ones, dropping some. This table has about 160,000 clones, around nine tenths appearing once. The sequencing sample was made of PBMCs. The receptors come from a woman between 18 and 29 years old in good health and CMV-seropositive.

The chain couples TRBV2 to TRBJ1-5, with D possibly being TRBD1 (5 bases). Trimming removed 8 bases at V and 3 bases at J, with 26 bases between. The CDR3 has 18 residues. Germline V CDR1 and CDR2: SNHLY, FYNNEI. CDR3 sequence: CASRPQPAPGKDNQPQHF. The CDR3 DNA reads TGTGCCAGCCGTCCCCAACCCGCTCCAGGGAAGGACAATCAGCCCCAGCATTTT.

CDR3 residues: CASSRGEGKNTEAFF. The CDR3 DNA is TGCGCCAGCAGCCGGGGTGAGGGTAAGAACACTGAAGCTTTCTTT. This chain joins TRBV5-1 and TRBJ1-1; D is ambiguous. CDR1 and CDR2 (germline): SGHRS, YFSETQ. Trimming removed 4 bases at V and 1 base at J, with 14 bases between. The CDR3 extends over 15 amino acids.

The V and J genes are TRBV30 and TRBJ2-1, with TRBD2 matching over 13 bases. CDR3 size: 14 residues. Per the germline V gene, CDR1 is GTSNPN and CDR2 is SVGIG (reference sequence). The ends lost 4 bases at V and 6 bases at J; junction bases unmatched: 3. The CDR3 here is CAWTGLAGVNEQFF. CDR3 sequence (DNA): TGTGCCTGGACCGGACTAGCGGGAGTCAATGAGCAGTTCTTC.

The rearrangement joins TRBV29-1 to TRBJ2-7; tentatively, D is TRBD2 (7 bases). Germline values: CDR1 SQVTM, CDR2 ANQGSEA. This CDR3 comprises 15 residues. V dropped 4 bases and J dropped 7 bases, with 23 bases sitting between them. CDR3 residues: CSVGRGGERGREQYF. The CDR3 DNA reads TGCAGCGTTGGAAGGGGGGGGGAGAGGGGAAGGGAGCAGTACTTC.

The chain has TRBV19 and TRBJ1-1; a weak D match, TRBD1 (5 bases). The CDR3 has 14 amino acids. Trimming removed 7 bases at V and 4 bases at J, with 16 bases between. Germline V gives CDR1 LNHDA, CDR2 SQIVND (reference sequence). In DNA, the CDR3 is TGTGCCAGTACCCAAGGCAGGGCGATCACTGAAGCTTTCTTT. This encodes CASTQGRAITEAFF.

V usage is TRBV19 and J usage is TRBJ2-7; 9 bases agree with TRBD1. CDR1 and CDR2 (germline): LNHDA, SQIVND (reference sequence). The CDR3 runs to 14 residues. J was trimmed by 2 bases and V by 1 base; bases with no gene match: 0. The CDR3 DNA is TGTGCCAGTAGTATAGGGACAGGGGCCTACGAGCAGTACTTC. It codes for CASSIGTGAYEQYF.